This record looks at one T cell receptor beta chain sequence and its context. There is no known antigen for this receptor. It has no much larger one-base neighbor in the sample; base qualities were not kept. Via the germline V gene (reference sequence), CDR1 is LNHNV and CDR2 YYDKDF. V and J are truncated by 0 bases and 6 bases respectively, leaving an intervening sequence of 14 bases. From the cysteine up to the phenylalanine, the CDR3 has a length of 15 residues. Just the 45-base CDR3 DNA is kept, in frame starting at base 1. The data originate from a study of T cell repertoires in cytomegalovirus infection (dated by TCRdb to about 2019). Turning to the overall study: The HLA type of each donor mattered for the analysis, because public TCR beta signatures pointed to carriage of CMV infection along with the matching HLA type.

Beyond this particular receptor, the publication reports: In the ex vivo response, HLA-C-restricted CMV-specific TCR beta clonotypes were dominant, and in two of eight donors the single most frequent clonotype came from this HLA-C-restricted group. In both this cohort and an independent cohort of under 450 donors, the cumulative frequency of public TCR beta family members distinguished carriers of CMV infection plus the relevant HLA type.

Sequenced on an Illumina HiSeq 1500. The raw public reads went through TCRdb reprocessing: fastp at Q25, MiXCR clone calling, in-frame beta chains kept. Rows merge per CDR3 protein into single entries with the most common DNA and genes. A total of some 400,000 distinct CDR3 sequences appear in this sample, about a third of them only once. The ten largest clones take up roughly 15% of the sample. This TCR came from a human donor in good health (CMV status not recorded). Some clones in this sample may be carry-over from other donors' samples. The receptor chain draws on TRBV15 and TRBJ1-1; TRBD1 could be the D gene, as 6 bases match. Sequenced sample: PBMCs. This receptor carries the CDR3 CATSRDQIQGPEAFF. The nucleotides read TGTGCCACCAGCAGAGATCAAATACAGGGACCTGAAGCTTTCTTT.